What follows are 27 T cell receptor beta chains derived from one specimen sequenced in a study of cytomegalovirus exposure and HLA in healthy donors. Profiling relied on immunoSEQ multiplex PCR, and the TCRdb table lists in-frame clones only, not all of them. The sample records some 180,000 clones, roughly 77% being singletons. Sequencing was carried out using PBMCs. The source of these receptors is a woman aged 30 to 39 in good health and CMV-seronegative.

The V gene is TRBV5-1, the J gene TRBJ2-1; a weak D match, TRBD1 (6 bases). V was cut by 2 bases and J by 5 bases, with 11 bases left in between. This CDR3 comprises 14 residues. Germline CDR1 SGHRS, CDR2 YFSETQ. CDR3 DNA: TGCGCCAGCAGCTTAATGACAGGCCACAATGAGCAGTTCTTC. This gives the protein CASSLMTGHNEQFF.

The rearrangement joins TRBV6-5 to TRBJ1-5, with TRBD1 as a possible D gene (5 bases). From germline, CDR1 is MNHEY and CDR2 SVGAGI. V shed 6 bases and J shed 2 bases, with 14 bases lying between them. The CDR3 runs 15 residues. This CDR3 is CASRSGGEGNQPQHF. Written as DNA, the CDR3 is TGTGCCAGCAGATCAGGAGGGGAGGGCAATCAGCCCCAGCATTTT.

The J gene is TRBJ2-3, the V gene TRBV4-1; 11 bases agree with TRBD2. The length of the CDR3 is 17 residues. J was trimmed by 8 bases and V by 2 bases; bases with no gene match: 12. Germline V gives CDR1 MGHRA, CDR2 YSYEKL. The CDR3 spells CASSQIRFSGGAGTQYF. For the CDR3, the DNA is TGCGCCAGCAGCCAAATAAGGTTTAGCGGGGGGGCCGGTACGCAGTATTTT.

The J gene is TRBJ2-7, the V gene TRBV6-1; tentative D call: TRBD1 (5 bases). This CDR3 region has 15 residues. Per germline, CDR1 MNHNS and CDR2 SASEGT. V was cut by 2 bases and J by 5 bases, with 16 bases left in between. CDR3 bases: TGTGCCAGCAGTGAATCGGGCAGGGTGATCGACGAGCAGTACTTC. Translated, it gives CASSESGRVIDEQYF.

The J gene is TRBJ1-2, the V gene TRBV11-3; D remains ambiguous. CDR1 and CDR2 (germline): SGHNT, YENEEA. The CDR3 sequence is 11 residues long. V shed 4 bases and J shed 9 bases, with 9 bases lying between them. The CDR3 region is CASSYASSYTF. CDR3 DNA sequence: TGTGCCAGCAGCTACGCGTCCAGCTACACCTTC.

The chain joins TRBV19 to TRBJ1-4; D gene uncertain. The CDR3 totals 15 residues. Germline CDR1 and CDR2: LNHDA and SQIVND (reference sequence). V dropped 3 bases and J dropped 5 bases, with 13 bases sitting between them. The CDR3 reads CASSIATLGNEKLFF. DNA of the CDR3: TGTGCCAGTAGTATCGCGACTCTAGGCAATGAAAAACTGTTTTTT.

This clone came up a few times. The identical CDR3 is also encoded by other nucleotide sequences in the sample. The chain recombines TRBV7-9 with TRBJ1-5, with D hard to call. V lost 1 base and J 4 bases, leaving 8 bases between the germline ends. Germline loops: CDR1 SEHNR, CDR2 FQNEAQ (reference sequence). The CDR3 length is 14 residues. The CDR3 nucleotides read TGTGCCAGCAGCTTAGGGGCGGGGAATCAGCCCCAGCATTTT. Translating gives CASSLGAGNQPQHF.

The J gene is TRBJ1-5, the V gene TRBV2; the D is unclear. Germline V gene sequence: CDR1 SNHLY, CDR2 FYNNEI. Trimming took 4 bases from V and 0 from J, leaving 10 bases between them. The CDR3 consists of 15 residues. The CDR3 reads CASSVDFYSNQPQHF. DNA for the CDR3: TGTGCCAGCAGTGTTGACTTCTATAGCAATCAGCCCCAGCATTTT.

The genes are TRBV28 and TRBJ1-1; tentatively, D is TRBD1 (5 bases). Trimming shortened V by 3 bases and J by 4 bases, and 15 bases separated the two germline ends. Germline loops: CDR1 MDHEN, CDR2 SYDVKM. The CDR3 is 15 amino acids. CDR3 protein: CASSFLKGLGTEAFF. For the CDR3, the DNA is TGTGCCAGCAGTTTCTTAAAGGGGCTCGGCACTGAAGCTTTCTTT.

The DNA of the CDR3 is TGTGCCGGAGGAGTGGATCAAGCCCCAGATACGCAGTATTTT. Translated: CAGGVDQAPDTQYF. The genes are TRBV5-6 and TRBJ2-3; a possible D gene is TRBD2 (5 bases). CDR1 SGHDT and CDR2 YYEEEE come from the germline V gene. V was pared by 10 bases and J by 4 bases, with 19 bases between. This CDR3 contains 14 residues.

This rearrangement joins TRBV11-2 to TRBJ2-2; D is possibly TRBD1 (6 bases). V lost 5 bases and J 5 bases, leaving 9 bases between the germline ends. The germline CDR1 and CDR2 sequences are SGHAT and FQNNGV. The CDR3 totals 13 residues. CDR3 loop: CASSVTGTGELFF. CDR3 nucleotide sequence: TGTGCCAGCAGCGTTACAGGGACCGGGGAGCTGTTTTTT.

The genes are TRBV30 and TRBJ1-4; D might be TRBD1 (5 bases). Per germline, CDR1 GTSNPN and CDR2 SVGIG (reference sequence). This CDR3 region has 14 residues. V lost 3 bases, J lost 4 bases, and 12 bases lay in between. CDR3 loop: CAWSLGRGNEKLFF. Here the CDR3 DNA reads TGTGCCTGGAGCCTGGGGCGGGGTAATGAAAAACTGTTTTTT.

The CDR3 region is CAWSVQGWNSNYGYTF. CDR3 in DNA: TGTGCCTGGAGTGTACAGGGATGGAACTCAAACTATGGCTACACCTTC. The rearrangement joins TRBV30 to TRBJ1-2; the D gene is possibly TRBD1 (6 bases). The CDR3 contains 16 residues. V was trimmed by 0 bases and J by 2 bases, leaving 16 bases between them. Germline lookup yields CDR1 GTSNPN and CDR2 SVGIG (reference sequence).

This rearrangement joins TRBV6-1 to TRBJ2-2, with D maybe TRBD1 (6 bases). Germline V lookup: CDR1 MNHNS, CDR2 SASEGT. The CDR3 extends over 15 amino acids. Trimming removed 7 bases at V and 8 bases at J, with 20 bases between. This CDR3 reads CASNRRSTGRGELFF. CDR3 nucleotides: TGTGCCAGCAACCGAAGGTCGACAGGTAGAGGGGAGCTGTTTTTT.

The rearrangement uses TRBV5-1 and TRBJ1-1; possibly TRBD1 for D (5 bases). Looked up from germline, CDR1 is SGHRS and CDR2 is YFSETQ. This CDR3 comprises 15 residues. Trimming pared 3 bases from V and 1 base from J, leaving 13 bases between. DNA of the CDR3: TGCGCCAGCAGCTCGCAGGGAAGAGGGAACACTGAAGCTTTCTTT. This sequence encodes CASSSQGRGNTEAFF.

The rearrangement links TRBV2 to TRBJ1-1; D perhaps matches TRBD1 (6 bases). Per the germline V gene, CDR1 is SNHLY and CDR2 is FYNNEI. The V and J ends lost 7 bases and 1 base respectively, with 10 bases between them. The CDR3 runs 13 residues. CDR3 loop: CASIRTENTEAFF. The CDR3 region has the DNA TGTGCCAGCATCCGGACAGAGAACACTGAAGCTTTCTTT.

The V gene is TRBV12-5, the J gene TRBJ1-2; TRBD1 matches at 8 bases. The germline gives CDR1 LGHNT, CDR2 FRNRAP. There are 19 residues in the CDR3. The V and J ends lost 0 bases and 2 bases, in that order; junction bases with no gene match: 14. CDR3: CASGLVGGDRSELNYGYTF. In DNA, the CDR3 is TGTGCTAGTGGTTTGGTCGGAGGGGACAGGTCTGAGTTGAACTATGGCTACACCTTC.

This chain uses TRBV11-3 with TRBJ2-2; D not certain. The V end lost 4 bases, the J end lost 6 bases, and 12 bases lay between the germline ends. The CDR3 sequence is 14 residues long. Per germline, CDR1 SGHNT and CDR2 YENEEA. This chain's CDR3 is CASSSEPAAGELFF. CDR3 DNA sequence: TGTGCCAGCAGCTCGGAGCCAGCCGCCGGGGAGCTGTTTTTT.

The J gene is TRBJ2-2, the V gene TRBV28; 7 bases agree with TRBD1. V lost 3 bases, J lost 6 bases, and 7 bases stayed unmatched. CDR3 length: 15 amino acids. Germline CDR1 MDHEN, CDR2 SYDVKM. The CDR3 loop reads CASSFRQGFSGELFF. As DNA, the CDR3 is TGTGCCAGCAGTTTCCGACAGGGATTTTCCGGGGAGCTGTTTTTT.

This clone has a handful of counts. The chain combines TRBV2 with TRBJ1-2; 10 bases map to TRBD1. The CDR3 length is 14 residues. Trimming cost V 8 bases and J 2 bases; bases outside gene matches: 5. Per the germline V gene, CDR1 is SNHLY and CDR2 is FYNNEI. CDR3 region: CASRQGQGNYGYTF. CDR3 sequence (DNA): TGTGCCAGCCGCCAGGGACAGGGGAACTATGGCTACACCTTC.

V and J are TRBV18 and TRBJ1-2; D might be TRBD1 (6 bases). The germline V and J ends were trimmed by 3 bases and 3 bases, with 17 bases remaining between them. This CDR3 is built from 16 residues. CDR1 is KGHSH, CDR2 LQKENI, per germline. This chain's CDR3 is CASSPTGQLYDYGYTF. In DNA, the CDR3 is TGTGCCAGCTCACCTACAGGACAGCTCTATGACTATGGCTACACCTTC.

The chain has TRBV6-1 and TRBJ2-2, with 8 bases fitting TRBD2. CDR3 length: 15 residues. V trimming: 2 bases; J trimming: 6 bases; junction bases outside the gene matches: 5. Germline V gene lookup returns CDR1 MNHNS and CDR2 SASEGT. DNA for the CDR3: TGTGCCAGCAGTGAAACTAGCGGCTTATCCGGGGAGCTGTTTTTT. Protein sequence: CASSETSGLSGELFF.

CDR3 region: CAISRTESYNSPLHF. In DNA form, the CDR3 reads TGTGCCATCAGTCGTACAGAGTCATATAATTCACCCCTCCACTTT. This chain links TRBV10-3 with TRBJ1-6, with unresolved D. V was cut by 5 bases and J by 4 bases, with 12 bases left in between. The CDR3 is 15 amino acids. Germline CDR1 and CDR2: ENHRY and SYGVKD.

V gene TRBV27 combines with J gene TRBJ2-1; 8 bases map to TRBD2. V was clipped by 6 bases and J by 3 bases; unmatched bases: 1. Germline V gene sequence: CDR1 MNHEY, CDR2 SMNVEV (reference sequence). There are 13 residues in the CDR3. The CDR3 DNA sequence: TGTGCCAGCAGCACTAGCGGCTACAATGAGCAGTTCTTC. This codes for CASSTSGYNEQFF.

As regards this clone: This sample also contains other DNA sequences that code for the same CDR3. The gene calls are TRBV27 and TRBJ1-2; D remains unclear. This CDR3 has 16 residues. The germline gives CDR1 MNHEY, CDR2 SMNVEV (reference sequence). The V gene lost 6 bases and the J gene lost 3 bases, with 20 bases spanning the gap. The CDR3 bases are TGTGCCAGCAGATCCTCCCCAGGACTCTCTCACTATGGCTACACCTTC. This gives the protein CASRSSPGLSHYGYTF.

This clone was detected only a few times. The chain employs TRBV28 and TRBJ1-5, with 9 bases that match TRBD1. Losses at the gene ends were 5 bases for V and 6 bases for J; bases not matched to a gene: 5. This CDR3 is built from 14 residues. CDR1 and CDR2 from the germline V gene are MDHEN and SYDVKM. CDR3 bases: TGTGCCAGCAGTCAAACAGGGGGCAGTCAGCCCCAGCATTTT. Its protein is CASSQTGGSQPQHF. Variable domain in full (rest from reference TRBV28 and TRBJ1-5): DVKVTQSSRYLVKRTGEKVFLECVQDMDHENMFWYRQDPGLGLRLIYFSYDVKMKEKGDIPEGYSVSREKKERFSLILESASTNQTSMYLCASSQTGGSQPQHFGDGTRLSIL.

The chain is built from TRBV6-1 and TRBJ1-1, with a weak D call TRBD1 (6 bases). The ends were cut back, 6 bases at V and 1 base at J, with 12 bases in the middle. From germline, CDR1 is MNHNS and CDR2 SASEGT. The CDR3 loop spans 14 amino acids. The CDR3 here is CASSRQAKNTEAFF. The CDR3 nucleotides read TGTGCCAGCAGCCGACAGGCCAAGAACACTGAAGCTTTCTTT.